Below are 13 T cell receptor beta chains sequenced from a single sample in a study of T cell therapy after organ transplantation. Data came from immunoSEQ multiplex PCR; TCRdb stores just in-frame clones and leaves some out. The sample carries 40,000 to 60,000 clones, about 94% recorded once. Their recognized antigens are unknown. The sample in question was CD8+ T cells from blood, obtained before autologous CMV-specific T cell therapy. Receptors originate from a human patient who had received a solid organ transplant and had CMV disease.

V usage is TRBV29-1 and J usage is TRBJ2-1; D is ambiguous. V was cut by 4 bases and J by 9 bases, with 16 bases left in between. The CDR3 totals 13 residues. CDR1 is SQVTM and CDR2 is ANQGSEA in the germline V gene. The CDR3 DNA reads TGCAGCGTTGCCGGGCCGGGTCGTGGTGAGCAGTTCTTC. Residues: CSVAGPGRGEQFF.

The chain recombines TRBV4-2 with TRBJ2-7; D unclear. CDR3 size: 12 residues. Germline CDR1 and CDR2: LGHNA and YNFKEQ. The V and J ends lost 0 bases and 5 bases respectively, with 5 bases between them. The CDR3 nucleotides are TGTGCCAGCAGCCAAGATTTACACGAGCAGTACTTC. It is translated as CASSQDLHEQYF.

This clone appeared a single time. The J gene is TRBJ2-1, the V gene TRBV4-1, with D tentatively TRBD1 (7 bases). The germline V gene has CDR1 MGHRA and CDR2 YSYEKL. The CDR3 has 17 amino acids. Trimming left V 1 base short and J 4 bases short, with 17 bases between. In nucleotides, the CDR3 is TGCGCCAGCAGCCAAGTCGGGGGCAGGGGGTATTACAATGAGCAGTTCTTC. Translated: CASSQVGGRGYYNEQFF.

This chain links TRBV15 with TRBJ2-1, with TRBD2 as a possible D gene (5 bases). CDR3 length: 17 amino acids. Germline CDR1 reads LNHNV; CDR2 reads YYDKDF (reference sequence). V lost 0 bases and J lost 0, with 12 bases in between. The CDR3 nucleotides are TGTGCCACCAGCAGAGAGCCCGGGGTGAGCTCCTACAATGAGCAGTTCTTC. Amino acids: CATSREPGVSSYNEQFF.

The J gene is TRBJ2-2, the V gene TRBV6-5, with 8 bases identical to TRBD1. V was pared by 4 bases and J by 4 bases, with 8 bases of the junction left unmatched. Germline-derived CDR1 and CDR2 are MNHEY and SVGAGI. CDR3 length equals 16 residues. DNA of the CDR3: TGTGCCAGCAGTTTGTTTCAGGGGGCAGGCACCGGGGAGCTGTTTTTT. Its translation is CASSLFQGAGTGELFF.

J is TRBJ1-3 and V is TRBV10-3; a weak D match, TRBD1 (5 bases). In germline, CDR1 is ENHRY, CDR2 SYGVKD. This CDR3 comprises 15 residues. V was trimmed by 0 bases and J by 0 bases, leaving 6 bases between them. The CDR3 sequence is CAISESGTSGNTIYF. CDR3 sequence (DNA): TGTGCCATCAGTGAGTCCGGGACCTCTGGAAACACCATATATTTT.

The rearrangement links TRBV7-9 to TRBJ1-2; 9 positions match TRBD1. The CDR3 runs to 13 residues. V was clipped by 3 bases and J by 5 bases; unmatched bases: 1. Per the germline V gene, CDR1 is SEHNR and CDR2 is FQNEAQ (reference sequence). The CDR3 DNA reads TGTGCCAGCAGCTTCGGACAGGGGTATGGCTACACCTTC. Its translation is CASSFGQGYGYTF. Complete variable domain (other parts from reference TRBV7-9 and TRBJ1-2): DTGVSQNPRHKITKRGQNVTFRCDPISEHNRLYWYRQTLGQGPEFLTYFQNEAQLEKSRLLSDRFSAERPKGSFSTLEIQRTEQGDSAMYLCASSFGQGYGYTFGSGTRLTVV.

The J gene is TRBJ2-7, the V gene TRBV9; D gene unclear. The CDR3 extends over 11 amino acids. Germline assignment: CDR1 SGDLS and CDR2 YYNGEE. Trimming took 0 bases from V and 5 from J, leaving 3 bases between them. The CDR3 sequence: CASSVGNEQYF. As DNA, the CDR3 is TGTGCCAGCAGCGTAGGGAACGAGCAGTACTTC.

The chain is built from TRBV7-8 and TRBJ1-1; TRBD1 might be the D (5 bases). The V gene lost 5 bases and the J gene lost 6 bases, with 19 bases spanning the gap. This CDR3 comprises 15 residues. Germline V gene sequence: CDR1 SGHVS, CDR2 FQNEAQ. DNA of the CDR3: TGTGCCAGCAGCGCCCAGCCGGGGGGTAGTTCTGAAGCTTTCTTT. It codes for CASSAQPGGSSEAFF.

The chain uses TRBV6-6 and TRBJ2-7; 7 nucleotides align to TRBD2. The CDR3 loop spans 13 amino acids. The V gene's germline CDR1 is MNHNY and CDR2 SVGAGI (reference sequence). V shed 5 bases and J 5 bases; nucleotides not matched to a gene: 6. CDR3 nucleotide sequence: TGTGCCAGCAGTGGGGGAGGGCCCAACGAGCAGTACTTC. Its translation is CASSGGGPNEQYF.

The CDR3 DNA reads TGTGCCAGCAGTGAGGGTGCGGGGGGTGGTGAAAAACTGTTTTTT. Its translation is CASSEGAGGGEKLFF. The chain uses TRBV2 and TRBJ1-4, with D tentatively TRBD1 (5 bases). The germline V and J ends were trimmed by 3 bases and 7 bases, with 15 bases remaining between them. CDR1 SNHLY and CDR2 FYNNEI come from the germline V gene. The CDR3 extends over 15 amino acids.

The chain carries TRBV7-9 and TRBJ1-1, with D hard to call. Germline assignment: CDR1 SEHNR and CDR2 FQNEAQ (reference sequence). There are 14 residues in the CDR3. V lost 1 base to trimming and J lost 0 bases, with 6 bases between them. Written as DNA, the CDR3 is TGTGCCAGCAGCTTAGGTGGAATGAACACTGAAGCTTTCTTT. Amino acids: CASSLGGMNTEAFF.

About this clone itself: The same CDR3 is also encoded by other DNA sequences in this sample. The chain couples TRBV20-1 to TRBJ1-2; the D gene is possibly TRBD1 (6 bases). Germline V gives CDR1 DFQATT, CDR2 SNEGSKA (reference sequence). There are 11 residues in the CDR3. Trimming stripped 6 bases from V and 10 bases from J, with 15 bases between. The CDR3 bases are TGCAGTGCGGGGGCAACGGGGTTCTACACCTTC. This translates into CSAGATGFYTF.